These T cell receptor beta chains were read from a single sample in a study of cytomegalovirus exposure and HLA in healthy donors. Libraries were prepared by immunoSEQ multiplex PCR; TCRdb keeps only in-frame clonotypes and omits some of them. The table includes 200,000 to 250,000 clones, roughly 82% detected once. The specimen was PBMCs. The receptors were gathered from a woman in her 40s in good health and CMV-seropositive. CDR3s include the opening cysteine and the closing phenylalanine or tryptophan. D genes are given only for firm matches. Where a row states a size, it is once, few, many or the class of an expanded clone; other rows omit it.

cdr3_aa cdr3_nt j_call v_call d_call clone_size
CASSLSQGSGGEQFF TGTGCCAGCAGTTTATCACAGGGATCGGGGGGTGAGCAGTTCTTC TRBJ2-1 TRBV27 - -
CAWRPGTVPYEQYF TGTGCCTGGAGACCCGGGACAGTACCTTACGAGCAGTACTTC TRBJ2-7 TRBV30 TRBD1 -
CASGLGSTGSGANVLTF TGTGCTAGTGGTTTGGGATCAACAGGCTCTGGGGCCAACGTCCTGACTTTC TRBJ2-6 TRBV12-5 - -
CASSPPVVTTPYEQYF TGTGCCAGCTCACCACCGGTTGTGACTACTCCCTACGAGCAGTACTTC TRBJ2-7 TRBV18 - -
CASSGSWETQYF TGTGCCTCTAGCGGGAGCTGGGAGACCCAGTACTTC TRBJ2-5 TRBV30 TRBD2 -
CASSYSGANYGYTF TGTGCCAGCAGTTACTCTGGAGCTAACTATGGCTACACCTTC TRBJ1-2 TRBV6-6 - -
CASQVQDPRGYTF TGTGCCAGCCAGGTCCAGGATCCAAGGGGCTACACCTTC TRBJ1-2 TRBV7-2 - -
CASSRYYMGRGYEQYF TGTGCCAGCAGCCGATATTACATGGGCCGGGGGTACGAGCAGTACTTC TRBJ2-7 TRBV5-6 - -
CASSVVGGRVSYNEQFF TGTGCCAGCAGCGTAGTTGGAGGGAGGGTCTCCTACAATGAGCAGTTCTTC TRBJ2-1 TRBV9 TRBD2 -
CASSSGLAGSYEQYF TGTGCCAGCAGCTCCGGACTAGCGGGATCCTACGAGCAGTACTTC TRBJ2-7 TRBV11-2 TRBD2 few
CASSLDPGGYGYTF TGTGCCAGCAGCTTAGATCCGGGGGGCTATGGCTACACCTTC TRBJ1-2 TRBV7-2 - -
CASRLSGASTDTQYF TGTGCCAGCAGGCTTAGCGGGGCTAGCACAGATACGCAGTATTTT TRBJ2-3 TRBV6-5 TRBD2 -
CASSYGTGDTDTQYF TGTGCCAGCAGCTACGGGACAGGGGACACAGATACGCAGTATTTT TRBJ2-3 TRBV5-6 TRBD1 once
CAARKLSSYNEQFF TGTGCCGCCCGAAAATTGAGCTCCTACAATGAGCAGTTCTTC TRBJ2-1 TRBV27 - once
CASSFGPGTADGYTF TGTGCCAGCAGCTTTGGTCCAGGGACAGCGGATGGCTACACCTTC TRBJ1-2 TRBV5-4 TRBD1 -
CASSLEEYRGAYEQYF TGTGCCAGCAGCTTAGAGGAATACAGGGGCGCCTACGAGCAGTACTTC TRBJ2-7 TRBV11-2 TRBD1 -
CSALKGQGAYEQYF TGCAGCGCCTTGAAGGGACAGGGGGCCTACGAGCAGTACTTC TRBJ2-7 TRBV29-1 TRBD1 -
CASSLVGGGQGSSPLHF TGTGCCAGCAGCTTAGTAGGGGGTGGACAGGGGAGTTCACCCCTCCACTTT TRBJ1-6 TRBV7-2 TRBD1 -
CASSLPGTGRKNEQYF TGTGCCAGCAGCTTGCCTGGGACAGGAAGGAAAAACGAGCAGTACTTC TRBJ2-7 TRBV5-6 TRBD1 -
CASSSHGGVSSYEQYF TGTGCCAGCAGCTCCCATGGCGGGGTCAGCTCCTACGAGCAGTACTTC TRBJ2-7 TRBV11-2 - -
CASSSDLAGEVGYEQYF TGTGCCAGCAGCTCCGACCTAGCGGGGGAAGTAGGGTATGAGCAGTACTTC TRBJ2-7 TRBV7-8 TRBD2 -
CASTRTGWVINTEAFF TGTGCCAGCACCAGGACAGGGTGGGTTATCAACACTGAAGCTTTCTTT TRBJ1-1 TRBV27 TRBD1 once
CASGLGGNTEAFF TGTGCCAGCGGTCTCGGGGGGAACACTGAAGCTTTCTTT TRBJ1-1 TRBV11-2 - -
CASSPRADNEQFF TGTGCCAGCAGTCCGCGGGCGGACAATGAGCAGTTCTTC TRBJ2-1 TRBV6-6 - -
CASSLGGPTQYF TGTGCCAGCAGCCTGGGGGGACCGACCCAGTACTTC TRBJ2-5 TRBV7-9 - -
CASSPPGQGGNQPQHF TGTGCCAGCAGCCCGCCCGGACAGGGAGGCAATCAGCCCCAGCATTTT TRBJ1-5 TRBV7-2 TRBD1 -
CASSLVTSGTQYF TGTGCCAGCAGCTTAGTGACTAGCGGCACCCAGTACTTC TRBJ2-5 TRBV11-3 TRBD2 -
CATSRGSSGNTIYF TGTGCCACCAGCAGAGGGAGCTCTGGAAACACCATATATTTT TRBJ1-3 TRBV15 - -
CASSELAPSTDTQYF TGTGCCAGCAGCGAACTAGCGCCCAGCACAGATACGCAGTATTTT TRBJ2-3 TRBV11-3 TRBD2 few
CAWNAKPGQGFFTSTDTQYF TGTGCCTGGAACGCGAAACCGGGACAGGGCTTTTTTACAAGCACAGATACGCAGTATTTT TRBJ2-3 TRBV30 TRBD1 -
CASSPGSSQLNEKLFF TGTGCCAGCAGCCCCGGGAGTTCGCAGCTCAATGAAAAACTGTTTTTT TRBJ1-4 TRBV7-9 - -